This T cell receptor beta chain comes out of a study of cytomegalovirus exposure and HLA in healthy donors. Overall study: Unique TCR beta sequences numbering 120 million or so came from around 180 million T cells in an earlier analysis.

Despite likely unrecorded immune exposures, the donors were nominally healthy at the time of sampling. PCR was performed using 60 Vbeta and 13 Jbeta primers. Produced via immunoSEQ multiplex PCR; TCRdb's table is partial and in-frame only. The sample shows under 200,000 clones, roughly 85% of them seen only once. Material for sequencing was PBMCs. The TCR comes from a man under 40 in good health and CMV-seronegative.

The CDR3 region has the DNA TGTGCCAGCAGCCCAGGGCCCTTCTCCTACAATGAGCAGTTCTTC. This gives the protein CASSPGPFSYNEQFF. The chain couples TRBV5-5 to TRBJ2-1; D is perhaps TRBD1 (5 bases). There are 15 residues in the CDR3. The germline CDR1 and CDR2 sequences are SGHKS and YYEKEE (reference sequence). V lost 4 bases to trimming and J lost 0 bases, with 11 bases between them.